Below, one T cell receptor (beta chain) is given with its context. The antigen is not known. By quantitative 5'-RACE with molecular barcodes, the TCR beta libraries were made. TCRdb re-derived calls from the 5' RACE reads in MiXCR, one entry per CDR3 protein. Altogether about 840,000 distinct CDR3 sequences are present, 12% being singletons, with the ten largest covering approximately 0.46%. This sample is part of a study of CD8 T cells in ankylosing spondylitis. Findings and caveats of the study: Researchers reportedly found disease-linked clones significantly enriched in matched ankylosing spondylitis synovial fluid. In ankylosing spondylitis blood, a motif of about eight highly homologous TCR beta variants appeared characteristic. CD8+ disease-linked clones were present at relatively low frequencies in blood. Past research had described some motif variants in reactive arthritis synovial fluid and blood.

The sequence derives from a male donor with ankylosing spondylitis. Sequencing was carried out using blood, either unsorted or a sorted T cell fraction (not recorded which).

The chain's CDR3 is CSARVVPRAYGYTF. In DNA, the CDR3 is TGCAGTGCTAGAGTGGTTCCAAGGGCTTATGGCTACACCTTC. The V and J genes are TRBV20-1 and TRBJ1-2, with unresolved D. Per germline, CDR1 DFQATT and CDR2 SNEGSKA (reference sequence). V lost 1 base and J lost 5, with 14 bases in between. The CDR3 has 14 residues.